The clone carrying this TCR beta chain was picked up a small number of times. MiXCR, run by TCRdb on the 5' RACE reads, gives a single entry per CDR3 protein. The sample shows roughly 280,000 distinct CDR3 sequences, roughly 8.2% of them seen only once. The sample comes from a study of T-cell memory formation after mild COVID-19. Material: PBMCs or a T cell subset sorted from them (not recorded which). This receptor was obtained from a man aged 18 to 35 who had mild COVID-19 (a few samples of this study predate the infection). Cell type and time point are not known.

The CDR3 region is CASTRTSGSSYNEQFF. The CDR3, as DNA: TGTGCCAGCACCCGGACTAGCGGGAGCTCCTACAATGAGCAGTTCTTC. J is TRBJ2-1 and V is TRBV12-3 or TRBV12-4; 13 nucleotides align to TRBD2. The CDR3 is made up of 16 amino acids. Trimming removed 7 bases from V and 0 bases from J; junction bases left unmatched: 3.